What follows describes a single T cell receptor (beta chain). Its matching antigen is unknown. This specimen comes from a study of cytomegalovirus exposure and HLA in healthy donors. Across the study: Drawn from HLA-typed donors, 83 million or so unique TCRs were held in an early data release.

Primers for the PCR totalled 60 Vbeta and 13 Jbeta. Some clones are missing from TCRdb's copy, which holds only in-frame ones; the method was immunoSEQ multiplex PCR. The sample has under 200,000 clones; 78% are singletons. Whole-study findings and limits: Later genetic work tied a missense DCLRE1C variant to beta-chain V and J trimming.

The CDR3 contains 14 residues. V was clipped by 0 bases and J by 4 bases, with 11 bases between them. Germline CDR1 reads SGHNT; CDR2 reads YYREEE (reference sequence). This rearrangement joins TRBV5-4 to TRBJ2-7, with D perhaps matching TRBD1 (6 bases). The TCR comes from a woman aged 45-59 years in good health and CMV-seropositive. Sequences were obtained from PBMCs. The CDR3 bases are TGTGCCAGCAGCTTGGGAACAGGGATGTACGAGCAGTACTTC. Amino acids: CASSLGTGMYEQYF.